The text below deals with one T cell receptor beta chain. V lost 0 bases, J lost 4 bases, and 4 bases stayed unmatched. CDR3 length equals 15 residues. Germline assignment: CDR1 SGHTS and CDR2 YDEGEE. The record originates from a study of cytomegalovirus exposure and HLA in healthy donors. Primers included in the PCR were 60 Vbeta and 13 Jbeta primers. Using immunoSEQ multiplex PCR, the repertoire was profiled, and TCRdb retains in-frame clones only, with some absent. The sample carries about 130,000 clones, roughly 80% recorded once. The sequence came from a man in his forties in good health and CMV-seronegative. This chain uses TRBV5-8 with TRBJ2-7, with TRBD2 matching 10 bases. Sequencing was performed on PBMCs. CDR3 nucleotides: TGTGCCAGCAGCTTGGCTGGTAGCGGGGGGTACGAGCAGTACTTC. Translation gives CASSLAGSGGYEQYF.